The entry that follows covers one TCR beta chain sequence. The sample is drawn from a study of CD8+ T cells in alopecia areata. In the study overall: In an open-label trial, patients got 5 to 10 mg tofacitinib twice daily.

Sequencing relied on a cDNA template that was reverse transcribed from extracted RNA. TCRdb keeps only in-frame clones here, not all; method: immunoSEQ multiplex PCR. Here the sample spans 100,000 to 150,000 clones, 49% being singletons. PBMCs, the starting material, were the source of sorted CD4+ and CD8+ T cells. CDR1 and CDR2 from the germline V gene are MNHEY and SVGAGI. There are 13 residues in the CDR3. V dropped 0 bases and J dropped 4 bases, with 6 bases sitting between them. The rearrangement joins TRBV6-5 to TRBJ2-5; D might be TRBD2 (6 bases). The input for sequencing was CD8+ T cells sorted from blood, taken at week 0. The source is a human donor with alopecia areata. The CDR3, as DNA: TGTGCCAGCAGTTACTCGGAGGGAGAGACCCAGTACTTC. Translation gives CASSYSEGETQYF.